This entry is about one T cell receptor beta chain. There is no known antigen for this receptor. No per-base quality is available; no much larger clone lies one base away. The sample comes from a study of cytomegalovirus exposure and HLA in healthy donors listed by TCRdb under 2017. About the investigation overall: An earlier analysis of some 600 of the donors reported about 300 Gb of sequence data and approximately 120 million unique TCR beta sequences obtained from about 180 million T cells. Both class I and class II loci were covered by HLA typing, at four-digit resolution. In an earlier analysis of roughly 580 of the donors, high-throughput TCR beta sequencing was used to judge whether each TCR beta V gene segment behaved as functional or pseudogenic. Approximately 300 gigabases of sequencing data and roughly 80 million unique TCR sequences made up an early release that covered several hundred HLA-typed donors. To study patterns of TCR occurrence, a later analysis re-analyzed previously published TCR beta repertoires from just over 650 donors and added high-resolution HLA genotyping. Donor age, sex, ethnicity and CMV serostatus were compiled together with the repertoire data. In the later analysis, no new phenotypic data were used to find candidate immune exposures; instead, reliance was placed on TCR beta sequences and their occurrence across donors. Using immunosequencing, the study profiled T cell repertoires from 500 to 800 subjects and related those repertoires to cytomegalovirus serostatus. The study aimed to test whether signatures of past pathogen exposure could be identified by cataloging public T cell receptors. Of the 300 to 400 genotyped donors, approximately 82% fell in the genetic ancestry cluster associated with self-reported Caucasian donors. In a later genetic analysis, genome-wide SNP genotypes for about 65% of the 666 donors were used, and that subset was treated as a discovery cohort. Typing coverage differed by locus: A, B, C, DRB1 and DQB1 were typed in about 629-640 donors, DQA1 in about 500, DPA1 in nearly 610, and DPB1 in just under 490. Every repertoire in the discovery cohort had been generated on one and the same sequencing platform. The study combined high-throughput TCR immunosequencing, statistical association of individual TCRs with disease status, and machine learning to predict cytomegalovirus infection status. Five DR-DQ haplotypes were treated as single units for association and clustering because of strong linkage in the cohort. A separate validation cohort of roughly 110 different subjects was used in addition to the roughly 700-subject first cohort. Among some 410 genotyped donors of the cohort, an average of around 240,000 unique TCR beta nucleotide sequences was sequenced per donor, of which 15% to 20% were non-productive. Beyond this particular receptor, the publication reports: Compared with the roughly 670-donor mean, donors in an Asian-associated ancestry cluster had fewer N-insertions in productive TCRs, according to a later genetic analysis. The authors suggested that the approach could potentially be extended to other disease states and immunological phenotypes. Sequencing depth was assumed to be roughly uniform across donors in the presence/absence analyses, though that assumption may not hold. The classifier was reported to diagnose cytomegalovirus status with high specificity and sensitivity in both the original cohort and the validation cohort. An association between a missense DCLRE1C variant and V-gene and J-gene trimming of TCR beta chains was found in a later genetic analysis and replicated in an independent cohort. The sequencing pipeline was judged likely to have produced a cluster of highly shared sequence variants as a technical artifact. The study gave a list of some 150 TCR beta chains associated with cytomegalovirus. In a later analysis, HLA-associated TCR beta chains were found to be more clonally expanded and to have lower generation probabilities than equally common non-associated chains. Strong co-occurrence of HLA alleles, especially DR and DQ, made assigning TCR associations to individual alleles difficult. Because the 87-base-pair reads could not distinguish some IMGT-functional V segments, including TRBV6-2 and TRBV6-3, those segments were excluded. CMV serostatus was the only immune exposure information available for the cohort. The earlier analysis of nearly 600 of the donors excluded roughly 17 rarely observed V segments, including chromosome 9 orphons, because counts were too low. The cohort was sequenced for TCR beta chains only, and without alpha or paired-chain data the features that could be detected were limited. At a false discovery rate of 0.05, a later analysis linked under 20,000 TCR beta sequences to specific HLA alleles. A further reported finding was that TCR beta sequences accurately predicted the HLA-A and HLA-B alleles for most subjects in the first cohort. In a later analysis, several top co-occurrence clusters were reported to appear linked to parvovirus B19, influenza, CMV and Epstein-Barr virus. In vitro tests confirmed that a few of the cytomegalovirus-associated TCR beta chains recognize cytomegalovirus antigens. According to a later analysis, most CMV-associated TCR beta chains appeared to be HLA-restricted, and the HLA associations seemed to be driven largely by CMV exposure. Linkage disequilibrium might explain the correlated functional status among segregating V segments, but an unknown experimental factor could not be excluded. A later analysis found that TCR association rates varied across HLA loci, with DRB1 alleles showing the most associated TCRs and HLA-C alleles the fewest. Across donors, most TCR sequences were observed very rarely, whereas some public TCRs were present in many individuals. Broadly in line with IMGT annotations, most TCR beta V segments showed up in productive rearrangements about 90% or about 30% of the time in an earlier analysis of 587 of the donors. HLA typing was unavailable for some donors at each locus, so association tests used only the typed subset.

The cohort consisted of 600 to 700 healthy bone marrow donors. Cohort members were all nominally healthy when sampled, although unrecorded immune exposures were likely present. The donor tested CMV seronegative and was one of the 352 seronegative cohort members. Each donor provided a peripheral blood sample, and peripheral blood mononuclear cells were used for TCR beta sequencing. Genomic DNA extraction from the blood cell samples was performed with the Qiagen DNeasy Blood Extraction Kit. In the germline V gene, CDR1 corresponds to MDHEN and CDR2 to SYDVKM. The CDR3 runs 13 amino acids, cysteine and phenylalanine included. Only CDR3 DNA is held: 39 bases, read in frame from base 1. The junction carries 7 bases between V and J, which are trimmed by 3 bases and 2 bases respectively. Receptor amplification or capture employed the immunoSEQ multiplex PCR assay. A mixture of 60 forward primers for TCR Vbeta segments and 13 reverse primers for TCR Jbeta segments was used in the multiplex PCR. The CDR3 region of rearranged TCR beta genes was amplified from genomic DNA by a multiplex PCR assay. The amplified TCR beta libraries were sequenced on the Illumina HiSeq System as 87-base-pair reads. The study's own analysis went as follows. A later analysis tallied around 80 million unique TCR beta chains across the 610 or so repertoires, and roughly 11 million of those chains were shared by two or more donors. A nearest-neighbor algorithm error-corrected the raw reads and collapsed the reads into unique sequences, merging closely related sequences to remove PCR and sequencing errors. V, D and J gene segments were assigned by aligning CDR3 sequences to IMGT reference sequences. For a sequence to be retained, at least a six-nucleotide match to both a V gene segment and a J gene segment was required. Rearrangements were classified as productive when the CDR3 lacked stop codons and remained in frame with V and J, and all other rearrangements were classified as non-productive. CDR3 was defined according to IMGT convention as the region running from the second conserved V-encoded cysteine to the conserved J-encoded phenylalanine. The earlier analysis of 500 to 600 of the donors excluded sequences that lacked an unambiguous match to a single V gene segment. In an earlier analysis of 587 of the donors, a V segment was called functional when productive rearrangements were above 56.7%, and segregating when the standard deviation between donors exceeded 5%. A statistical classification framework was developed to diagnose cytomegalovirus status using the catalog of TCR beta chain sequences. In a later analysis, V and J genes were assigned by comparing TCR nucleotide sequences against IMGT/GENE-DB human TR gene sequences. A later analysis assigned CDR3 sequences and most-parsimonious VDJ recombination scenarios with the TCRdist pipeline. A later analysis defined each TCR beta chain by its CDR3 amino acid sequence plus V-gene family, and excluded reads lacking a unique V-gene family. A later analysis removed several hundred highly shared, low-generation-probability nucleotide sequences to deal with suspected cross-contamination and a sequencing artifact. For each public chain, a later analysis derived a clonal expansion index from normalized ranks of inferred template counts within each repertoire. In a later analysis, generation probabilities were computed with a VDJ recombination model fitted to out-of-frame rearrangements, and the resulting probabilities were checked against IGoR. In a later analysis, TCR-TCR, TCR-HLA and TCR-CMV co-occurrence was scored with hypergeometric tests, and a repertoire-size bias correction was applied to TCR pairs. In a later analysis, false discovery rates were estimated by permuting HLA or CMV assignments 20 times. In a later analysis, co-occurring TCRs were grouped using DBSCAN, and TCRdist sequence similarity was added for clustering within HLA-allele-positive subsets. Repertoires with fewer than 30,000 or more than 120,000 public chains, plus five repertoires with anomalous nucleotide sharing, were excluded from co-occurrence clustering. The source is immuneACCESS, and TCRdb retained only in-frame sequences with V and J called. Part of the clones is not carried over; for the studies checked, unresolved V genes explain less than half of this, and the remainder is unexplained. V, J and clone size are taken as reported in that table, and D and trimming were inferred from the DNA itself. Recorded for this sample are around 110,000 clones; around 86% of them occurred a single time. The top ten clonotypes cover roughly 3.9% of the sample.

What was sequenced was PBMCs. The V and J segments used are TRBV28 and TRBJ1-2; the D gene cannot be named for sure. This receptor was obtained from a woman in her twenties or thirties in good health and CMV-seronegative. The CDR3 protein is CASSFGMNYGYTF. Read as DNA, the sequence is TGTGCCAGCAGTTTCGGGATGAACTATGGCTACACCTTC.